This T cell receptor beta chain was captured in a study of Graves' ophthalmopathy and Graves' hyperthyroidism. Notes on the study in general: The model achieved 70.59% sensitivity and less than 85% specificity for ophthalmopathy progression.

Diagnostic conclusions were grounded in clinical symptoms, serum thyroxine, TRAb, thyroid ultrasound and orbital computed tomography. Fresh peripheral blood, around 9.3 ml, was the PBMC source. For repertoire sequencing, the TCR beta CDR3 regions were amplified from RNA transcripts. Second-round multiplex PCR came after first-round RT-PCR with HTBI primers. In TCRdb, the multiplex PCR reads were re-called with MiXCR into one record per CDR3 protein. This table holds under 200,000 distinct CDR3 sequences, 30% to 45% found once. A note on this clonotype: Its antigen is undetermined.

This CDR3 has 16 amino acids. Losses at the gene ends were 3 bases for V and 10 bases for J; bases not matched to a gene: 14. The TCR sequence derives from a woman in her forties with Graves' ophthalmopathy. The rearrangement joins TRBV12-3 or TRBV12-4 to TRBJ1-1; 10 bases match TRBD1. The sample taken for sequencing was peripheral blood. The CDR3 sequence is CASSFTRTGGRDGAFF. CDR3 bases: TGTGCCAGCAGTTTTACCCGGACAGGGGGTCGTGACGGAGCTTTCTTT.